Below are 29 T cell receptor beta chains sequenced from a single sample in a study of blood T cells in healthy people across ages. Primers used in a second PCR of roughly 6 to 12 cycles were a sample-barcoded 5' primer and a J-beta primer mix. In TCRdb, the 5' RACE reads were re-called with MiXCR into one record per CDR3 protein. The top ten hold about 20% of the sample, which has 700,000 to 950,000 distinct CDR3 sequences, approximately 39% seen once. Sample: blood. The receptors originated from a woman aged 55-75 years in good health.

The chain employs TRBV20-1 and TRBJ2-1, with 12 bases that match TRBD2. Per the germline V gene, CDR1 is DFQATT and CDR2 is SNEGSKA (reference sequence). Germline trimming cut 5 bases from V and 10 bases from J; bases unmatched to any gene: 9. The CDR3 covers 14 residues. The DNA of the CDR3 is TGCAGTGCTCGCGCTAGCGGGAGGGAAAAGGAGCAGTTCTTC. Translated: CSARASGREKEQFF.

The chain carries TRBV20-1 and TRBJ2-3; no definite D call. The CDR3 loop spans 14 amino acids. Germline values: CDR1 DFQATT, CDR2 SNEGSKA (reference sequence). Deletions cut 1 base from V and 3 bases from J, with 11 bases between. The CDR3 sequence is CSARGVSATDTQYF. The CDR3 DNA is TGCAGTGCTAGAGGGGTCAGTGCTACAGATACGCAGTATTTT.

The chain has TRBV5-1 and TRBJ1-1; D remains ambiguous. This CDR3 comprises 15 residues. Per the germline V gene, CDR1 is SGHRS and CDR2 is YFSETQ. The V and J ends lost 0 bases and 4 bases respectively, with 13 bases between them. The CDR3 DNA reads TGCGCCAGCAGCTTGGACGGGGTGGGTGGCACTGAAGCTTTCTTT. Protein: CASSLDGVGGTEAFF.

A few counts support this clonotype. The genes are TRBV20-1 and TRBJ2-5, with D perhaps matching TRBD1 (6 bases). V was cut by 6 bases and J by 0 bases, with 11 bases left in between. Germline CDR1 reads DFQATT; CDR2 reads SNEGSKA (reference sequence). The CDR3 contains 13 residues. CDR3 in DNA: TGCAGTGCGAGGACAGACTACCAAGAGACCCAGTACTTC. The encoded protein is CSARTDYQETQYF.

This clonotype was counted a few times. The rearrangement joins TRBV7-6 to TRBJ1-5; unclear D gene. Per germline, CDR1 SGHVS and CDR2 FNYEAQ. This CDR3 region has 15 residues. Trimming took off 5 bases at V and 3 bases at J, with 14 bases between the two ends. The CDR3 spells CASSSRTSPNQPQHF. The CDR3 bases are TGTGCCAGCAGCAGTCGGACGAGCCCCAATCAGCCCCAGCATTTT.

The genes are TRBV2 and TRBJ1-2, with a weak D call TRBD1 (5 bases). The germline V gene has CDR1 SNHLY and CDR2 FYNNEI. V was shortened by 4 bases and J by 8 bases, with 14 bases between the two germline ends. This CDR3 comprises 13 residues. The CDR3 DNA is TGTGCCAGCAGTGTGGGTCGGGGGGACGGCTACACCTTC. Translating it yields CASSVGRGDGYTF.

Only one count was recorded for this clonotype. The chain uses TRBV29-1 and TRBJ1-1, with unresolved D. V dropped 1 base and J dropped 4 bases, with 7 bases sitting between them. The CDR3 contains 12 residues. CDR1 is SQVTM, CDR2 ANQGSEA, per germline. The CDR3 here is CSVEGWGTEAFF. CDR3 DNA: TGCAGCGTTGAAGGGTGGGGCACTGAAGCTTTCTTT.

This clonotype has a handful of counts. The V and J genes are TRBV27 and TRBJ2-1, with 9 positions matching TRBD2. Germline V CDR1 and CDR2: MNHEY, SMNVEV (reference sequence). The CDR3 is 18 residues long. The V and J ends lost 2 bases and 8 bases, in that order; junction bases with no gene match: 16. In nucleotides, the CDR3 is TGTGCCAGCAGTTTAAGTGGCAGGCGGGAGGGCCTTCACGATGAGCAGTTCTTC. Protein sequence: CASSLSGRREGLHDEQFF.

This clonotype was recorded a few times. J is TRBJ2-1 and V is TRBV7-2; 10 positions agree with TRBD1. The CDR3 has 17 residues. Germline values: CDR1 SGHTA, CDR2 FQGNSA. V lost 5 bases, J lost 6 bases, and 13 bases stayed unmatched. The CDR3 nucleotides are TGTGCCAGCAGCCGATATGGGGACAGGGGTAATATCAATGAGCAGTTCTTC. Its protein product is CASSRYGDRGNINEQFF.

This clonotype was observed a few times. The rearrangement links TRBV7-9 to TRBJ2-1; D is perhaps TRBD2 (5 bases). V lost 4 bases, J lost 15 bases, and 13 bases lay in between. The CDR3 runs to 11 residues. The V gene's germline CDR1 is SEHNR and CDR2 FQNEAQ (reference sequence). The CDR3 nucleotides are TGTGCCAGCAGCTCCGGAGGAGCGGTGTTCTTC. It specifies CASSSGGAVFF.

This clonotype occurred many times. The chain has TRBV3-1 and TRBJ2-7; possible D gene TRBD2, 6 bases. The CDR3 sequence is 17 residues long. Germline V gene lookup returns CDR1 LGHDT and CDR2 YNNKEL (reference sequence). Trimming took off 1 base at V and 1 base at J, with 17 bases between the two ends. The CDR3 nucleotides read TGTGCCAGCAGCCAAGTGCCCCTCGGGGAGGCATCCTACGAGCAGTACTTC. This codes for CASSQVPLGEASYEQYF.

Details on this clonotype: A read error may account for a junction end that differs from germline. J is TRBJ1-4 and V is TRBV13, with a possible D match to TRBD1 (5 bases). The germline V gene has CDR1 PRHDT and CDR2 FYEKMQ (reference sequence). The CDR3 has 15 amino acids. The CDR3 protein is CASSLKTVLNEKLFF. The CDR3 DNA sequence: TGTGCCAGCAGCCTGAAGACAGTCCTTAATGAAAAACTGTTTTTC.

The chain carries TRBV7-9 and TRBJ1-1, with 7 bases aligning to TRBD1. The germline CDR1 and CDR2 sequences are SEHNR and FQNEAQ (reference sequence). The V segment lost 7 bases and the J segment 2 bases; nucleotides outside the gene matches: 7. CDR3 length equals 14 residues. The CDR3 loop reads CASNEGTDNTEAFF. The CDR3 bases are TGTGCCAGCAACGAAGGGACAGATAACACTGAAGCTTTCTTT.

The chain links TRBV28 to TRBJ1-1; D is perhaps TRBD1 (6 bases). The CDR3 is 15 amino acids. Germline V gives CDR1 MDHEN, CDR2 SYDVKM. V was cut by 0 bases and J by 0 bases, with 8 bases left in between. The CDR3 reads CASSLWTGLNTEAFF. The CDR3 DNA follows: TGTGCCAGCAGTTTATGGACAGGCCTGAACACTGAAGCTTTCTTT.

This clonotype was found a few times. The CDR3, as DNA: TGTGCCAGCAGTCCCTGGGAGGGCCGAGAGACCCAGTACTTC. This gives the protein CASSPWEGRETQYF. V and J are TRBV6-5 and TRBJ2-5, with 7 positions matching TRBD2. Germline V gene lookup returns CDR1 MNHEY and CDR2 SVGAGI. This CDR3 is 14 amino acids long. V lost 5 bases and J lost 4; bases outside the gene matches: 7.

The chain joins TRBV20-1 to TRBJ2-3; the match to TRBD2 covers 7 bases. This CDR3 spans 15 amino acids. The V gene's germline CDR1 is DFQATT and CDR2 SNEGSKA (reference sequence). Trimming at V came to 3 bases and at J to 0 bases, leaving 6 bases not matched to a gene. This CDR3 reads CSARFSGLSTDTQYF. CDR3 bases: TGCAGTGCTAGGTTTAGCGGGCTTAGCACAGATACGCAGTATTTT.

At least ten counts were recorded for this clonotype. The J gene is TRBJ2-1, the V gene TRBV4-3; TRBD2 is a possible D gene (5 bases). Germline CDR1 is LGHNA and CDR2 is YSLEER. The CDR3 totals 16 residues. Deletions cut 0 bases from V and 8 bases from J, with 17 bases between. This chain's CDR3 is CASSQDLGGLRYEQFF. The CDR3 DNA follows: TGCGCCAGCAGCCAAGATTTAGGAGGATTAAGGTATGAGCAGTTCTTC.

The chain is built from TRBV3-1 and TRBJ2-1; no reliable D call. The V end lost 5 bases, the J end lost 9 bases, and 14 bases lay between the germline ends. The CDR3 covers 13 residues. Germline V gives CDR1 LGHDT, CDR2 YNNKEL (reference sequence). The CDR3 is CASSSLHQSEQFF. DNA for the CDR3: TGTGCCAGCAGCTCTCTCCACCAGAGTGAGCAGTTCTTC.

This clonotype was found a few times. This chain joins TRBV29-1 and TRBJ1-2, with 9 bases that match TRBD1. Germline-derived CDR1 and CDR2 are SQVTM and ANQGSEA. V dropped 3 bases and J dropped 5; count of bases not matched to a gene: 22. The CDR3 is 19 residues long. CDR3 coding DNA: TGCAGCGTTGATAAGAACCTTCGGGACAGGGCCACTTTAGTGTATGGCTACACCTTC. Protein product: CSVDKNLRDRATLVYGYTF.

The chain joins TRBV7-3 to TRBJ1-1; D unresolved. The germline V gene has CDR1 SGHTA and CDR2 FQGTGA. The CDR3 extends over 14 amino acids. V was cut by 5 bases and J by 4 bases, with 14 bases left in between. CDR3 residues: CASSRQSSSTEAFF. Here the CDR3 DNA reads TGTGCCAGCAGCCGACAATCCTCGAGCACTGAAGCTTTCTTT.

The chain links TRBV6-2 or TRBV6-3 to TRBJ2-1; 8 nucleotides line up with TRBD2. This CDR3 is built from 15 residues. The ends lost 1 base at V and 9 bases at J; junction bases unmatched: 8. Germline V gene sequence: CDR1 MNHEY, CDR2 SVGEGT. This CDR3 reads CASSYWEREFGEQFF. In nucleotides, the CDR3 is TGTGCCAGCAGTTACTGGGAGCGGGAGTTTGGTGAGCAGTTCTTC.

The chain uses TRBV20-1 and TRBJ2-3; TRBD2 is a possible D gene (5 bases). CDR1 is DFQATT and CDR2 is SNEGSKA in the germline V gene (reference sequence). CDR3 size: 14 residues. V was pared by 5 bases and J by 0 bases, with 12 bases between. CDR3 loop: CSAPNLASTDTQYF. In DNA, the CDR3 is TGCAGTGCTCCTAATCTAGCTAGCACAGATACGCAGTATTTT.

The V and J genes are TRBV3-1 and TRBJ2-7, with D tentatively TRBD2 (6 bases). Germline V gives CDR1 LGHDT, CDR2 YNNKEL (reference sequence). Trimming pared 4 bases from V and 3 bases from J, leaving 16 bases between. The CDR3 runs 15 residues. CDR3 nucleotides: TGTGCCAGCAGCCGCACCCGGGACTGGGGCTACGAGCAGTACTTC. This codes for CASSRTRDWGYEQYF.

The chain employs TRBV20-1 and TRBJ2-1; 8 positions agree with TRBD1. The end of the DNA is better explained by TRBJ2-7, so the J call may be wrong. The CDR3 is 10 amino acids. The V gene's germline CDR1 is DFQATT and CDR2 SNEGSKA (reference sequence). The DNA of the CDR3 is TGCAGTGCCGGGACAGGCGAGCAGTACTTC. This encodes CSAGTGEQYF.

The V and J genes are TRBV4-3 and TRBJ2-2; no firm D call. This CDR3 is built from 14 residues. The germline gives CDR1 LGHNA, CDR2 YSLEER. V gave up 0 bases and J gave up 6 bases, with 8 bases separating them. Here the CDR3 reads CASSQDNVAGELFF. Here the CDR3 DNA reads TGCGCCAGCAGCCAAGATAATGTAGCCGGGGAGCTGTTTTTT.

The chain is built from TRBV12-3 or TRBV12-4 and TRBJ2-7; D is unresolved. The J call may not be correct, given that the DNA end is closer to TRBJ2-5. The CDR3 contains 18 residues. The CDR3 DNA is TGTGCCAGCAGTTTAGCGGGCGAAGGTTTGGGCGATCGAGGGACCCAGTACTTC. Translated, it gives CASSLAGEGLGDRGTQYF.

This clonotype was recorded a few times. V and J are TRBV28 and TRBJ1-4; the D gene is possibly TRBD1 (5 bases). V lost 2 bases and J 7 bases, leaving 14 bases between the germline ends. This CDR3 has 15 amino acids. Germline V gene lookup returns CDR1 MDHEN and CDR2 SYDVKM. The CDR3 loop reads CASSLAPGPFEKLFF. Here the CDR3 DNA reads TGTGCCAGCAGTTTAGCCCCAGGGCCGTTTGAAAAACTGTTTTTT.

This clonotype was recorded a few times. This chain connects TRBV2 to TRBJ2-1, with D hard to call. Trimming stripped 8 bases from V and 7 bases from J, with 6 bases between. Germline V gives CDR1 SNHLY, CDR2 FYNNEI. This CDR3 contains 10 residues. The CDR3 DNA is TGTGCCAGCCTAGGGAATGAGCAGTTCTTC. Its translation: CASLGNEQFF.

This chain links TRBV20-1 with TRBJ1-1, with D possibly being TRBD1 (5 bases). The CDR3 has 14 amino acids. Trimming left V 0 bases short and J 1 base short, with 9 bases between. Germline V CDR1 and CDR2: DFQATT, SNEGSKA (reference sequence). The CDR3 DNA sequence: TGCAGTGCTAGAGAGGGGACGGGGAACACTGAAGCTTTCTTT. It codes for CSAREGTGNTEAFF.